This T cell receptor (beta chain) was sequenced in a study of Ad26.COV2.S vaccination and SARS-CoV-2 variants. The treatment here: 19 received Ad26.COV2.S at low or high dose, single or two shots; several received placebo; per-sample allocation not given. Collection of the samples took place on day 63 after the first injection of vaccine or placebo. Sequenced by immunoSEQ multiplex PCR; TCRdb stores in-frame clones only, minus some. The table shows about 680,000 clones, with roughly 90% occurring only once. CDR3 length equals 17 residues. With V trimmed by 3 bases and J by 6 bases, 13 bases remained unmatched. CDR1 KGHSH and CDR2 LQKENI come from the germline V gene.

Sequenced here: peripheral blood, sampled in a trial of Ad26.COV2.S vaccine versus placebo. The chain is built from TRBV18 and TRBJ2-3; 9 nucleotides line up with TRBD2. This TCR was sampled from a person aged 18-65 years who received the Ad26.COV2.S COVID-19 vaccine or a placebo. The CDR3 sequence: CASSPPGSSGRFDTQYF. The CDR3 DNA follows: TGTGCCAGCTCACCTCCGGGGTCGAGCGGGAGGTTCGATACGCAGTATTTT.